This T cell receptor beta chain was sequenced during a study of blood T cell repertoires in COVID-19. The CDR3 contains 15 residues. The germline V gene encodes CDR1 LNHDA and CDR2 SQIVND (reference sequence). Trimming took 5 bases from V and 0 from J, leaving 11 bases between them. TCRdb's copy holds only in-frame clones and misses some; the assay was immunoSEQ multiplex PCR. The data show roughly 63,000 clones, roughly 85% seen once. The clonotype originates from a human donor in a cohort sampled during active COVID-19. This sequence joins TRBV19 and TRBJ2-4; D is undetermined. The sequencing input was peripheral blood. The CDR3 loop is CASSQEALAKNIQYF. Here the CDR3 DNA reads TGTGCCAGTAGTCAAGAGGCTCTAGCCAAAAACATTCAGTACTTC.